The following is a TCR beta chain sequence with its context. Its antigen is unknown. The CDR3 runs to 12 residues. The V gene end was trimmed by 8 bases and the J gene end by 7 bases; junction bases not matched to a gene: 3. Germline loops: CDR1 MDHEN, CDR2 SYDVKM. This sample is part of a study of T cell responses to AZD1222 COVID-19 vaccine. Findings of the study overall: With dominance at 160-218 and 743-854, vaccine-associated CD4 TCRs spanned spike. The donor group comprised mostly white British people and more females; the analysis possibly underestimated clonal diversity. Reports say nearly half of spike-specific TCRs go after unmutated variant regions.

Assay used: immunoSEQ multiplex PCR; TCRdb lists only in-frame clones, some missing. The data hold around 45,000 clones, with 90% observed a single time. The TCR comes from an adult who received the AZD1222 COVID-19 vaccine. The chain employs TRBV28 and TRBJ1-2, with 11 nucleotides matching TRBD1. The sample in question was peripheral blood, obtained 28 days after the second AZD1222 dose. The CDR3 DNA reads TGTGCCAGCCGGACAGGGGGCTCTGGCTACACCTTC. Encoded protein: CASRTGGSGYTF.